What follows are 30 T cell receptor beta chains derived from one specimen sequenced in a study of cytomegalovirus exposure and HLA in healthy donors. PCR used 60 Vbeta primers and 13 Jbeta primers. Sequencing used immunoSEQ multiplex PCR; TCRdb keeps in-frame clones, though not all of them. The sample records about 85,000 clones, 60% to 80% being singletons. Sequenced input: PBMCs. The receptors derive from a boy between 10 and 17 years old in good health and CMV-seronegative.

The chain combines TRBV5-4 with TRBJ1-2; D is unclear. Germline loops: CDR1 SGHNT, CDR2 YYREEE (reference sequence). The CDR3 length is 14 residues. Deletions cut 4 bases from V and 5 bases from J, with 15 bases between. The CDR3 DNA reads TGTGCCAGCAGCCTCTCTGGTATTCGGTATGGCTACACCTTC. It yields the protein CASSLSGIRYGYTF.

The V gene is TRBV29-1, the J gene TRBJ2-7; maybe TRBD1 (9 bases). Germline values: CDR1 SQVTM, CDR2 ANQGSEA. The V and J ends lost 5 bases and 6 bases respectively, with 20 bases between them. This CDR3 region has 14 residues. The CDR3 coding sequence is TGCAGCGTTTCGGGGGGGACAGGGAACCTCGAGCAGTACTTC. As protein: CSVSGGTGNLEQYF.

The chain joins TRBV29-1 to TRBJ2-7; D is perhaps TRBD1 (6 bases). There are 13 residues in the CDR3. V lost 4 bases and J 3 bases, leaving 13 bases between the germline ends. CDR1 SQVTM and CDR2 ANQGSEA come from the germline V gene. The CDR3 loop is CSVVRGSLYEQYF. CDR3 nucleotide sequence: TGCAGCGTTGTCAGGGGATCACTCTACGAGCAGTACTTC.

The V call is TRBV4-1, the J call TRBJ1-1, with D unresolved. V was shortened by 1 base and J by 5 bases, with 5 bases between the two germline ends. This CDR3 spans 12 amino acids. Looked up from germline, CDR1 is MGHRA and CDR2 is YSYEKL. CDR3 residues: CASSQVATEAFF. The CDR3 bases are TGCGCCAGCAGCCAAGTAGCTACTGAAGCTTTCTTT.

The rearrangement uses TRBV6-5 and TRBJ1-5; D unresolved. The CDR3 is 13 residues long. Germline V gene sequence: CDR1 MNHEY, CDR2 SVGAGI. The germline V and J ends were trimmed by 2 bases and 4 bases, with 6 bases remaining between them. CDR3: CASSYGENQPQHF. CDR3 DNA sequence: TGTGCCAGCAGTTACGGGGAGAATCAGCCCCAGCATTTT.

A remark on this clone: Other nucleotide sequences from this sample produce the same CDR3. The gene calls are TRBV28 and TRBJ1-5; TRBD1 aligns across 12 bases. The germline V gene has CDR1 MDHEN and CDR2 SYDVKM. The J segment lost 7 bases and the V segment lost 6 bases, leaving 4 bases of the junction unmatched. The CDR3 spans 14 residues. The CDR3 spells CASRPGQGAQPQHF. CDR3 in DNA: TGTGCCAGCAGACCGGGACAGGGGGCACAGCCCCAGCATTTT.

V gene TRBV27 combines with J gene TRBJ2-3; 7 bases map to TRBD1. Germline CDR1 reads MNHEY; CDR2 reads SMNVEV (reference sequence). V dropped 6 bases and J dropped 0; count of bases not matched to a gene: 3. The CDR3 runs to 14 residues. The CDR3 region is CASSYRGSTDTQYF. CDR3 bases: TGTGCCAGCAGCTACAGGGGTAGCACAGATACGCAGTATTTT.

The V and J genes are TRBV7-8 and TRBJ1-5; 9 bases map to TRBD1. The germline CDR1 and CDR2 sequences are SGHVS and FQNEAQ. Trimming removed 3 bases from V and 1 base from J; junction bases left unmatched: 7. The CDR3 spans 17 residues. CDR3 protein: CASSFEGQGYSNQPQHF. The CDR3 region has the DNA TGTGCCAGCAGCTTTGAGGGACAGGGTTACAGCAATCAGCCCCAGCATTTT. The full variable domain, with the rest looked up from reference TRBV7-8 and TRBJ1-5, is GAGVSQSPRYKVAKRGQDVALRCDPISGHVSLFWYQQALGQGPEFLTYFQNEAQLDKSGLPSDRFFAERPEGSVSTLKIQRTQQEDSAVYLCASSFEGQGYSNQPQHFGDGTRLSIL.

The gene calls are TRBV9 and TRBJ2-7; TRBD2 matches 9 bases. CDR1 and CDR2 (germline): SGDLS, YYNGEE. Trimming cost V 2 bases and J 3 bases; bases outside gene matches: 3. This CDR3 has 14 residues. CDR3 sequence reads: CASSVGLASYEQYF. The DNA of the CDR3 is TGTGCCAGCAGCGTCGGACTAGCGAGCTACGAGCAGTACTTC.

V usage is TRBV4-2 and J usage is TRBJ2-1; TRBD2 matches 8 bases. J gave up 4 bases and V 2 bases, and 7 bases lay outside the gene matches. Per germline, CDR1 LGHNA and CDR2 YNFKEQ. The CDR3 sequence is 16 residues long. The CDR3 reads CASSQREGDPYNEQFF. In nucleotides, the CDR3 is TGTGCCAGCAGCCAACGGGAGGGGGACCCGTACAATGAGCAGTTCTTC.

This rearrangement joins TRBV27 to TRBJ2-1; tentatively, D is TRBD1 (6 bases). The CDR3 covers 13 residues. Germline V gene sequence: CDR1 MNHEY, CDR2 SMNVEV (reference sequence). The V and J ends lost 6 bases and 10 bases respectively, with 16 bases between them. CDR3 amino acids: CASSSSGAREQFF. The CDR3 region has the DNA TGTGCCAGCAGCTCGTCAGGGGCTCGGGAGCAGTTCTTC.

The chain has TRBV2 and TRBJ1-4; 9 bases fit TRBD1. Per germline, CDR1 SNHLY and CDR2 FYNNEI. The CDR3 consists of 18 residues. V shed 5 bases, J shed 3 bases, and the junction held 13 bases outside the gene matches. CDR3 nucleotide sequence: TGTGCCAGCAGTCTGTCCCGGGACAGGGATTCCCCTAATGAAAAACTGTTTTTT. This sequence encodes CASSLSRDRDSPNEKLFF.

The gene calls are TRBV7-9 and TRBJ1-1; 8 bases fit TRBD1. Germline loops: CDR1 SEHNR, CDR2 FQNEAQ (reference sequence). Trimming cost V 5 bases and J 4 bases; bases outside gene matches: 6. The CDR3 runs to 14 residues. Written as DNA, the CDR3 is TGTGCCAGCAGCGACAGGGGCAAGTTCACTGAAGCTTTCTTT. Its translation is CASSDRGKFTEAFF.

The chain recombines TRBV29-1 with TRBJ1-3, with a possible D match to TRBD1 (5 bases). Between the trimmed V and J ends, which lost 1 base and 2 bases, there was a span of 12 bases. The CDR3 spans 15 residues. Germline V gene lookup returns CDR1 SQVTM and CDR2 ANQGSEA. The CDR3 sequence is CSVEVEGSTGNTIYF. The CDR3, as DNA: TGCAGCGTTGAAGTGGAGGGGTCGACTGGAAACACCATATATTTT.

The J gene is TRBJ2-2, the V gene TRBV9; a weak D match, TRBD1 (5 bases). Trimming pared 5 bases from V and 0 bases from J, leaving 11 bases between. The CDR3 runs 15 residues. Germline values: CDR1 SGDLS, CDR2 YYNGEE. CDR3 DNA: TGTGCCAGCAGACAGGAGCCTGCGAACACCGGGGAGCTGTTTTTT. Protein product: CASRQEPANTGELFF.

V is TRBV30 and J is TRBJ2-1; TRBD2 matches at 11 bases. With V trimmed by 5 bases and J by 6 bases, 6 bases remained unmatched. This CDR3 has 14 residues. Germline V gives CDR1 GTSNPN, CDR2 SVGIG (reference sequence). This CDR3 reads CAWGGTSGSNEQFF. As DNA, the CDR3 is TGTGCCTGGGGGGGGACTAGCGGTAGCAATGAGCAGTTCTTC. Combining the CDR3 with reference TRBV30 and TRBJ2-1 gives the whole variable domain SQTIHQWPATLVQPVGSPLSLECTVEGTSNPNLYWYRQAAGRGLQLLFYSVGIGQISSEVPQNLSASRPQDRQFILSSKKLLLSDSGFYLCAWGGTSGSNEQFFGPGTRLTVL.

The chain is built from TRBV18 and TRBJ1-1; 9 nucleotides match TRBD1. Germline CDR1 reads KGHSH; CDR2 reads LQKENI. J lost 0 bases, V lost 6 bases, and 5 bases had no gene match. The CDR3 contains 15 residues. CDR3 sequence (DNA): TGTGCCAGCTCCTCAGGACAGGGGATGAACACTGAAGCTTTCTTT. This gives the protein CASSSGQGMNTEAFF.

The chain has TRBV7-2 and TRBJ1-2; D is unclear. The V end lost 1 base, the J end lost 4 bases, and 16 bases lay between the germline ends. CDR3 length: 16 amino acids. Looked up from germline, CDR1 is SGHTA and CDR2 is FQGNSA. CDR3 sequence (DNA): TGTGCCAGCAGCTTAGAGGGCGGTCGAACTAGCTATGGCTACACCTTC. The encoded protein is CASSLEGGRTSYGYTF.

The CDR3 sequence is CASSLGQNTGELFF. DNA for the CDR3: TGTGCCAGCAGCTTGGGGCAGAACACCGGGGAGCTGTTTTTT. The chain is built from TRBV5-4 and TRBJ2-2; D call uncertain. Trimming pared 0 bases from V and 1 base from J, leaving 4 bases between. The germline CDR1 and CDR2 sequences are SGHNT and YYREEE (reference sequence). CDR3 size: 14 residues.

The chain is built from TRBV11-2 and TRBJ2-3, with D unclear. Germline V gene data show CDR1 as SGHAT and CDR2 as FQNNGV. The CDR3 has 12 amino acids. Trimming removed 5 bases at V and 6 bases at J, with 9 bases between. CDR3 bases: TGTGCCAGCAGCCTATCGAGGGATACGCAGTATTTT. It yields the protein CASSLSRDTQYF.

This chain links TRBV19 with TRBJ1-1; D call uncertain. Deletions cut 3 bases from V and 3 bases from J, with 11 bases between. Per germline, CDR1 LNHDA and CDR2 SQIVND (reference sequence). The CDR3 consists of 14 residues. CDR3 sequence: CASSIPGFDTEAFF. In DNA form, the CDR3 reads TGTGCCAGTAGTATTCCGGGGTTCGACACTGAAGCTTTCTTT.

V is TRBV21-1 and J is TRBJ1-5. TRBV21-1 is marked as a pseudogene. There are 12 residues in the CDR3. The CDR3 here is CASRRVDQPQHF. In DNA form, the CDR3 reads TGTGCCAGCAGGCGCGTGGATCAGCCCCAGCATTTT.

The J gene is TRBJ1-2, the V gene TRBV28, with 9 bases aligning to TRBD1. J was trimmed by 0 bases and V by 7 bases; bases with no gene match: 6. Germline V gives CDR1 MDHEN, CDR2 SYDVKM. The CDR3 sequence is 15 residues long. The CDR3 DNA follows: TGTGCCAGCACCCGGACAGGGGCCTCTAACTATGGCTACACCTTC. Translated, it gives CASTRTGASNYGYTF.

CDR3 residues: CASSQVGLSSYNEQFF. The CDR3 nucleotides read TGCGCCAGCAGCCAAGTGGGGCTGAGCTCCTACAATGAGCAGTTCTTC. The chain couples TRBV4-3 to TRBJ2-1, with D perhaps TRBD1 (5 bases). Trimming left V 1 base short and J 0 bases short, with 10 bases between. The CDR3 is made up of 16 amino acids. Germline assignment: CDR1 LGHNA and CDR2 YSLEER.

The CDR3 spells CASSYRGDRLGDTQYF. CDR3 sequence (DNA): TGTGCCAGCAGCTACAGGGGCGATCGTCTAGGGGATACGCAGTATTTT. The chain is built from TRBV7-9 and TRBJ2-3; 7 nucleotides line up with TRBD1. CDR1 is SEHNR and CDR2 is FQNEAQ in the germline V gene (reference sequence). This CDR3 contains 16 residues. The V and J ends lost 4 bases and 6 bases, in that order; junction bases with no gene match: 13.

This chain uses TRBV27 with TRBJ2-5, with D tentatively TRBD1 (6 bases). The J call could be wrong; TRBJ2-7 is a better fit for the DNA end. This CDR3 contains 13 residues. Germline V gives CDR1 MNHEY, CDR2 SMNVEV (reference sequence). CDR3 region: CASSPTGNYEQYF. The CDR3, as DNA: TGTGCCAGCAGTCCCACAGGGAACTACGAGCAGTACTTC.

The chain has TRBV4-3 and TRBJ2-7; weak D call: TRBD1 (5 bases). Germline V CDR1 and CDR2: LGHNA, YSLEER. The CDR3 runs to 14 residues. V shed 0 bases and J shed 6 bases, with 12 bases lying between them. The CDR3 nucleotides read TGCGCCAGCAGCCAAGATTCCAGGGTTGGCGAGCAGTACTTC. This sequence encodes CASSQDSRVGEQYF.

This clone was picked up one time. This rearrangement joins TRBV9 to TRBJ2-7; TRBD2 matches 8 bases. Germline trimming cut 0 bases from V and 2 bases from J; bases unmatched to any gene: 4. CDR1 and CDR2 (germline): SGDLS, YYNGEE. CDR3 length: 15 residues. The CDR3 spells CASSVGSGSTYEQYF. Here the CDR3 DNA reads TGTGCCAGCAGCGTAGGCAGCGGGAGCACCTACGAGCAGTACTTC. Full variable domain (outside the CDR3, taken from reference TRBV9 and TRBJ2-7): DSGVTQTPKHLITATGQRVTLRCSPRSGDLSVYWYQQSLDQGLQFLIQYYNGEERAKGNILERFSAQQFPDLHSELNLSSLELGDSALYFCASSVGSGSTYEQYFGPGTRLTVT.

This clone has just a few counts. This rearrangement joins TRBV14 to TRBJ1-5; TRBD1 agrees at 8 bases. Germline V gives CDR1 SGHDN, CDR2 FVKESK. After removal of 3 bases from V and 4 bases from J, the junction contained 8 bases not matched to a gene. The CDR3 is 16 residues long. The CDR3 here is CASSHGSGTGNQPQHF. CDR3 DNA: TGTGCCAGCAGCCATGGATCCGGGACAGGTAATCAGCCCCAGCATTTT. Complete variable domain (other parts from reference TRBV14 and TRBJ1-5): EAGVTQFPSHSVIEKGQTVTLRCDPISGHDNLYWYRRVMGKEIKFLLHFVKESKQDESGMPNNRFLAERTGGTYSTLKVQPAELEDSGVYFCASSHGSGTGNQPQHFGDGTRLSIL.

V and J are TRBV6-1 and TRBJ1-6; 7 nucleotides match TRBD1. V lost 4 bases, J lost 4 bases, and 4 bases stayed unmatched. CDR1 is MNHNS, CDR2 SASEGT, per germline. CDR3 size: 15 residues. As DNA, the CDR3 is TGTGCCAGCAGTGGACAGGGCGGATATAATTCACCCCTCCACTTT. Translated, it gives CASSGQGGYNSPLHF.